This T cell receptor beta chain was documented in a study of persistence of HIV-infected CD4 T cells. Notes on this clone: The antigen is unknown.

Nonspecific anti-CD3/anti-CD28 bead stimulation represents the broad CD4+ T cell repertoire. Responding CD4+ T cells were sorted by upregulation of both CD40 ligand and CD69. The immunoSEQ assay was version 4, run in survey mode. Produced via immunoSEQ multiplex PCR; TCRdb's table is partial and in-frame only. This table has 35,000 to 50,000 clones, approximately 89% appearing once. Sequencing used CD4+ T cells sorted from PBMCs after approximately 19-hour stimulation, obtained from a patient who received antiretroviral therapy. This receptor was identified in an adult man with HIV who was CMV-seropositive.

CDR3 nucleotides: TGTGCCAGCAGCCAAGATGGGAATAGGGACGGGGCCTACGAGCAGTACTTC. Translated: CASSQDGNRDGAYEQYF. The chain couples TRBV4-2 to TRBJ2-7, with D perhaps matching TRBD1 or TRBD2 (5 bases each). V was cut by 0 bases and J by 2 bases, with 17 bases left in between. This CDR3 comprises 17 residues. Germline CDR1 is LGHNA and CDR2 is YNFKEQ.